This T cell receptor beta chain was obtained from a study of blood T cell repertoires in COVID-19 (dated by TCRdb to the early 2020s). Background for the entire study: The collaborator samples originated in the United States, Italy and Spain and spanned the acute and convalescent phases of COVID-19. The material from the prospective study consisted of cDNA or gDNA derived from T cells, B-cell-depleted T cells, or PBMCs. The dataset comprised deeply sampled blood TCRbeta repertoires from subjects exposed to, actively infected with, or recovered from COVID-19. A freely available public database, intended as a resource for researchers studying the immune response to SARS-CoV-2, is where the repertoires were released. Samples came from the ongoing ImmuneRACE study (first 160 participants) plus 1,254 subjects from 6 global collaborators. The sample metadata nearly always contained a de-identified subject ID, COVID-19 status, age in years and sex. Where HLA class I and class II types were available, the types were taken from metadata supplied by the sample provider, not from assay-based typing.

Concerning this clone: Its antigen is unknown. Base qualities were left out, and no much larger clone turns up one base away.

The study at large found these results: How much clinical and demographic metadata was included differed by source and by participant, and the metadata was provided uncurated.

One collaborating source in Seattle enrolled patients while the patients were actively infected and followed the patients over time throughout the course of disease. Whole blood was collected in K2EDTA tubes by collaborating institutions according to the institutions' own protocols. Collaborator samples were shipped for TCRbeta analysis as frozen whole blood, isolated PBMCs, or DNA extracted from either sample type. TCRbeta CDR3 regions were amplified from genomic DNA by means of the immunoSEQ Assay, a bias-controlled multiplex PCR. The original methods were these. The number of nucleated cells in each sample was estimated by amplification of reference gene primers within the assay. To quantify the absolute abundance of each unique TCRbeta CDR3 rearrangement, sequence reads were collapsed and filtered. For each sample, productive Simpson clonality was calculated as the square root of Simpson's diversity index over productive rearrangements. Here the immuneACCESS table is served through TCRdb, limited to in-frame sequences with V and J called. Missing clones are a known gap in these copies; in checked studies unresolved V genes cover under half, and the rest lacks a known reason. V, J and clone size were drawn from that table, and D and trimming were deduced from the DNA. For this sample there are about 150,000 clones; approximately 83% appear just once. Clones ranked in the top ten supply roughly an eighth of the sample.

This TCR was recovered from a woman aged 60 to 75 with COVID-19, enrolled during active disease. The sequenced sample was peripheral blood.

The CDR3 region reads CASSYQMDRGQETQYF. The nucleotide sequence reads as follows: TGTGCCAGCAGTTACCAAATGGACAGGGGACAAGAGACCCAGTACTTC. The chain employs TRBV6-5 and TRBJ2-5, with 9 bases in between that match TRBD1. CDR1 and CDR2, looked up from the germline V gene, are MNHEY and SVGAGI. The CDR3 runs 16 amino acids, cysteine and phenylalanine included. Here the CDR3 DNA is all that survives: 48 bases in frame from base 1. The germline V end is reduced by 2 bases and the J end by 2 bases; junction bases left unmatched: 6.